A single sample is the source of the 7 T cell receptor beta chains below, sequenced in a study of blood T cell repertoires in COVID-19. Only in-frame clones appear in the TCRdb table, and some are missing; sequencing was by immunoSEQ multiplex PCR. The sample has approximately 200,000 clones, about 88% seen once. The specimen was peripheral blood. These receptors originate from a woman aged 25 to 39 with active or convalescent COVID-19.

V usage is TRBV7-9 and J usage is TRBJ2-1; 9 nucleotides line up with TRBD2. The ends lost 5 bases at V and 4 bases at J; junction bases unmatched: 9. The CDR3 loop spans 16 amino acids. From germline, CDR1 is SEHNR and CDR2 FQNEAQ (reference sequence). CDR3 DNA sequence: TGTGCCAGCAGCCCCCCAGAAGCGGGGGGATACAATGAGCAGTTCTTC. Its protein product is CASSPPEAGGYNEQFF.

The CDR3 loop is CASSWRASGASGELFF. The CDR3 bases are TGCGCCAGCAGCTGGAGGGCTAGCGGGGCCTCCGGGGAGCTGTTTTTT. J is TRBJ2-2 and V is TRBV5-1, with 9 bases matching TRBD2. Germline V lookup: CDR1 SGHRS, CDR2 YFSETQ. Germline trimming cut 3 bases from V and 6 bases from J; bases unmatched to any gene: 9. The CDR3 is 16 amino acids.

Here the CDR3 reads CASSYSAGNEKLFF. The CDR3 DNA sequence: TGTGCCAGCAGTTACTCGGCAGGGAATGAAAAACTGTTTTTT. The gene calls are TRBV6-5 and TRBJ1-4; D is perhaps TRBD1 (5 bases). The V end lost 0 bases, the J end lost 5 bases, and 7 bases lay between the germline ends. The CDR3 has 14 amino acids. Per germline, CDR1 MNHEY and CDR2 SVGAGI.

The table lists this clone with a count of one. V and J are TRBV6-5 and TRBJ2-3, with 11 bases aligning to TRBD1. Germline CDR1 is MNHEY and CDR2 is SVGAGI. The CDR3 totals 14 residues. The V and J ends lost 11 bases and 2 bases, in that order; junction bases with no gene match: 6. CDR3 nucleotide sequence: TGTGCCGGCCGGGACAGGGGGACCACAGATACGCAGTATTTT. Its translation: CAGRDRGTTDTQYF.

The rearrangement uses TRBV19 and TRBJ1-3, with unresolved D. In germline, CDR1 is LNHDA, CDR2 SQIVND (reference sequence). The V and J ends lost 5 bases and 0 bases respectively, with 11 bases between them. The CDR3 extends over 15 amino acids. The CDR3 loop is CASSPRKSSGNTIYF. In nucleotides, the CDR3 is TGTGCCAGTAGTCCTCGCAAGAGCTCTGGAAACACCATATATTTT.

The gene calls are TRBV13 and TRBJ1-4; 7 bases are shared with TRBD1. With V trimmed by 0 bases and J by 8 bases, 3 bases remained unmatched. Germline assignment: CDR1 PRHDT and CDR2 FYEKMQ (reference sequence). The CDR3 contains 14 residues. The DNA for the CDR3 is TGTGCCAGCAGCTTAGGGACAGGGAAAGAAAAACTGTTTTTT. Amino acids: CASSLGTGKEKLFF.

The V call is TRBV11-2, the J call TRBJ2-7, with 9 bases aligning to TRBD2. Trimming at V came to 5 bases and at J to 3 bases, leaving 8 bases not matched to a gene. Looked up from germline, CDR1 is SGHAT and CDR2 is FQNNGV. There are 15 residues in the CDR3. The CDR3 loop is CASSAYYSGSYEQYF. The CDR3 region has the DNA TGTGCCAGCAGCGCGTATTATAGCGGGAGCTACGAGCAGTACTTC.